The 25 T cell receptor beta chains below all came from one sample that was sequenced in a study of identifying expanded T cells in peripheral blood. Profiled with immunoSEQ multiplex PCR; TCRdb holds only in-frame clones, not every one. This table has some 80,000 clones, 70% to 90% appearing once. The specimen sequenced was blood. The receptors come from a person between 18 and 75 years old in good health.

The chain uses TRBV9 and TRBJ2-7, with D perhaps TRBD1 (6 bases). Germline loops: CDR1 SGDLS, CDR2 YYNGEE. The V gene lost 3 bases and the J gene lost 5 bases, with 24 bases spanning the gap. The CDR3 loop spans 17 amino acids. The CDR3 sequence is CASSASQTGFSVNEQYF. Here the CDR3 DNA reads TGTGCCAGCAGCGCAAGTCAAACAGGGTTCTCCGTGAACGAGCAGTACTTC.

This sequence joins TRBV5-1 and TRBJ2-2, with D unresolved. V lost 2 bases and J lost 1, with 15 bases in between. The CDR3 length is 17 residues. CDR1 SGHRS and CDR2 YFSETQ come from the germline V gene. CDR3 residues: CASSFSTFPGNTGELFF. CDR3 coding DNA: TGCGCCAGCAGCTTCTCGACCTTCCCTGGGAACACCGGGGAGCTGTTTTTT.

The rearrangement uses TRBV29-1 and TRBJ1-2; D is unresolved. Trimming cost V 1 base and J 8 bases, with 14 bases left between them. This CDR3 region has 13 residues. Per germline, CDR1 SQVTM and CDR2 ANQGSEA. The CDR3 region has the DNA TGCAGCGTTGAAGCGCTACCCCCTCGGGGCTACACCTTC. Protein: CSVEALPPRGYTF. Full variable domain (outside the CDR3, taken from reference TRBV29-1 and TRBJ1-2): SAVISQKPSRDICQRGTSLTIQCQVDSQVTMMFWYRQQPGQSLTLIATANQGSEATYESGFVIDKFPISRPNLTFSTLTVSNMSPEDSSIYLCSVEALPPRGYTFGSGTRLTVV.

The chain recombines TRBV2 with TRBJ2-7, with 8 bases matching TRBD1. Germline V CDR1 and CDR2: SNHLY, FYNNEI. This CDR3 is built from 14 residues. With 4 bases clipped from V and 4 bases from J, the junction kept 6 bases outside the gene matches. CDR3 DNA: TGTGCCAGCAGTGGACAGGGGCTTGGTTACGAGCAGTACTTC. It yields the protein CASSGQGLGYEQYF. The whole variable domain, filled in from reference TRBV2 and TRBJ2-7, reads EPEVTQTPSHQVTQMGQEVILRCVPISNHLYFYWYRQILGQKVEFLVSFYNNEISEKSEIFDDQFSVERPDGSNFTLKIRSTKLEDSAMYFCASSGQGLGYEQYFGPGTRLTVT.

Here the CDR3 reads CASRRTANTGELFF. CDR3 nucleotide sequence: TGTGCCAGCAGGAGGACAGCGAACACCGGGGAGCTGTTTTTT. V usage is TRBV2 and J usage is TRBJ2-2, with TRBD1 as a possible D gene (6 bases). This CDR3 spans 14 amino acids. CDR1 SNHLY and CDR2 FYNNEI come from the germline V gene. V shed 6 bases and J shed 0 bases, with 8 bases lying between them.

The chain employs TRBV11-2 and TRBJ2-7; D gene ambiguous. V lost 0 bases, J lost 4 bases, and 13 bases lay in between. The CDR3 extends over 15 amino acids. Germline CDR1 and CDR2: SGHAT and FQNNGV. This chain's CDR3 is CASSLDPSRIYEQYF. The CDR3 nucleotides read TGTGCCAGCAGCTTAGATCCTAGTCGGATATACGAGCAGTACTTC.

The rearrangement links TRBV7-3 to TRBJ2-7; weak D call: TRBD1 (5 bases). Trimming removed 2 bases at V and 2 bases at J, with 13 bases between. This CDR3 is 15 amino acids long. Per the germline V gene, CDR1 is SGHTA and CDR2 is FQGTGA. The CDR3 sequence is CASSLEGVGTYEQYF. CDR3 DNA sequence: TGTGCCAGCAGCTTAGAAGGGGTCGGAACCTACGAGCAGTACTTC.

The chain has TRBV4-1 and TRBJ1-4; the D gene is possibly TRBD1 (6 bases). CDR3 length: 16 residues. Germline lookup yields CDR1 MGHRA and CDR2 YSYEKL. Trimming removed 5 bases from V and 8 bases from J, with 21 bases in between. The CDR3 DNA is TGCGCCAGCAGCTACCCCTCGACAGGAATCCGCGAAAAACTGTTTTTT. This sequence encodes CASSYPSTGIREKLFF.

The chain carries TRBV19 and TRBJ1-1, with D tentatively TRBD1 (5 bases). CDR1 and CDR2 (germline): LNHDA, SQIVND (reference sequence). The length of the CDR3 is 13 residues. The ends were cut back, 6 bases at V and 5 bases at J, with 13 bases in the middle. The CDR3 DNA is TGTGCCAGTAGACCCGGGGGGAGGACTGAAGCTTTCTTT. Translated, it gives CASRPGGRTEAFF.

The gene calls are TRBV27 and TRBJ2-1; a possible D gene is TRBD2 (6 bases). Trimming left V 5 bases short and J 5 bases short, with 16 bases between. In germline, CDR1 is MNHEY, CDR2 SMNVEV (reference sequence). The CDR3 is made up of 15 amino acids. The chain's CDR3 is CASSQRDWVNNEQFF. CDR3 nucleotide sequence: TGTGCCAGCAGTCAACGGGACTGGGTAAACAATGAGCAGTTCTTC.

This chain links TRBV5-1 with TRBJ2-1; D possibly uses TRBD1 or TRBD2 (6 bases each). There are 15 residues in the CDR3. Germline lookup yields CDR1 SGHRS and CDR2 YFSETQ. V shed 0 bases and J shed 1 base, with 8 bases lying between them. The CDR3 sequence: CASSLEGGSYNEQFF. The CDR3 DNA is TGCGCCAGCAGCTTGGAGGGGGGATCCTACAATGAGCAGTTCTTC.

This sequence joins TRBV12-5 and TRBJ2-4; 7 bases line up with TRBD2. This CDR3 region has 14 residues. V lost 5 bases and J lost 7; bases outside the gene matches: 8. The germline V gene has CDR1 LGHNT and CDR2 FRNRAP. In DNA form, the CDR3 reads TGTGCTAGTGGTACGGGGACTAATGGGAACATTCAGTACTTC. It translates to CASGTGTNGNIQYF.

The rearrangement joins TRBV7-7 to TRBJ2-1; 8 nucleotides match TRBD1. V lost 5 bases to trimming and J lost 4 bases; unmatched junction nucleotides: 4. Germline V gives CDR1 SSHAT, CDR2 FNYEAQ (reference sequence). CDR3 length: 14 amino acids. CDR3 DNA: TGTGCCAGCAGCCCGGACAGGGTATACAATGAGCAGTTCTTC. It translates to CASSPDRVYNEQFF. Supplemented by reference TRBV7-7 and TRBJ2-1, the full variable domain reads GAGVSQSPRYKVTKRGQDVTLRCDPISSHATLYWYQQALGQGPEFLTYFNYEAQPDKSGLPSDRFSAERPEGSISTLTIQRTEQRDSAMYRCASSPDRVYNEQFFGPGTRLTVL.

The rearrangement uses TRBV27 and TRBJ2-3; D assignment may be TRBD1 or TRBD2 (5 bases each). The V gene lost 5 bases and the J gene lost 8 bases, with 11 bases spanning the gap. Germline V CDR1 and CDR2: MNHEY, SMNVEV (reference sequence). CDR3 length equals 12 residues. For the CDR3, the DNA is TGTGCCAGCAGTCTGGGACGGGGTACGCAGTATTTT. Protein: CASSLGRGTQYF.

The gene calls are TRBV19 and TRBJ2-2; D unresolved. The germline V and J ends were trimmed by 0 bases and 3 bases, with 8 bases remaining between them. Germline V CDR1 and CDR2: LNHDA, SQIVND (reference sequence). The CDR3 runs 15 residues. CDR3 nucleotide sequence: TGTGCCAGTAGTATAGAAGGTCGACACACCGGGGAGCTGTTTTTT. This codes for CASSIEGRHTGELFF.

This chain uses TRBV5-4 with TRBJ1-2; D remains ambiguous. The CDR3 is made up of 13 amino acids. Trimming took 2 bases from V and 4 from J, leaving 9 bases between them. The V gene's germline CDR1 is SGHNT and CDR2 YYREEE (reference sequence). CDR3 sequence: CASSFGGSYGYTF. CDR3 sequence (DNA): TGTGCCAGCAGCTTCGGAGGGAGCTATGGCTACACCTTC.

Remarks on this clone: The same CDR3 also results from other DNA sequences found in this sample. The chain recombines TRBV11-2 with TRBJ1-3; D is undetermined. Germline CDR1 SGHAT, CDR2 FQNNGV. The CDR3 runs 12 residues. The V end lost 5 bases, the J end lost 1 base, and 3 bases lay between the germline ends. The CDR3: CASSASGNTIYF. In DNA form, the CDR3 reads TGTGCCAGCAGCGCTTCTGGAAACACCATATATTTT.

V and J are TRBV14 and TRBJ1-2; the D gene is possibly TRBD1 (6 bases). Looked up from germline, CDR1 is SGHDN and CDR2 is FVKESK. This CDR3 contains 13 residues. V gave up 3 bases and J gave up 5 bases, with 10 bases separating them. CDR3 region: CASSHLGGYGYTF. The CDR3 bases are TGTGCCAGCAGCCACCTAGGGGGTTATGGCTACACCTTC.

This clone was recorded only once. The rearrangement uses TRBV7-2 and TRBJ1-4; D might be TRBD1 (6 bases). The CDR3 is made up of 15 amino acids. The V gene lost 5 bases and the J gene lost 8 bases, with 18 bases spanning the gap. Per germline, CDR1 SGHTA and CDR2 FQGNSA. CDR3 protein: CASSRAGVEGEKLFF. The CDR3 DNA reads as TGTGCCAGCAGCAGAGCAGGGGTTGAGGGGGAAAAACTGTTTTTT.

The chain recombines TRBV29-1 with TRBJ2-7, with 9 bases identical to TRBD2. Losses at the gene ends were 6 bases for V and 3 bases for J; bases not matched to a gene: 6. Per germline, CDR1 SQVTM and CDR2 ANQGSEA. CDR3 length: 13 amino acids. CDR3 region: CSVQLAGVYEQYF. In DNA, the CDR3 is TGCAGCGTGCAGTTAGCGGGAGTCTACGAGCAGTACTTC.

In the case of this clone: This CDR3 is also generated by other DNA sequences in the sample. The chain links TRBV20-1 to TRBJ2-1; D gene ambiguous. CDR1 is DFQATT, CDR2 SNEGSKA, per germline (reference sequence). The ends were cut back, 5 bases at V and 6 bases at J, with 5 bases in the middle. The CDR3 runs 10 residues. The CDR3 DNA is TGCAGTGCTCTCAGCAATGAGCAGTTCTTC. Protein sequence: CSALSNEQFF.

CDR3 in amino acids: CASSLRQETQAFF. The CDR3 nucleotides read TGTGCCAGCAGTTTAAGGCAGGAGACACAAGCTTTCTTT. The chain carries TRBV27 and TRBJ1-1; no firm D call. V lost 2 bases, J lost 9 bases, and 13 bases lay in between. The CDR3 covers 13 residues. The germline CDR1 and CDR2 sequences are MNHEY and SMNVEV (reference sequence).

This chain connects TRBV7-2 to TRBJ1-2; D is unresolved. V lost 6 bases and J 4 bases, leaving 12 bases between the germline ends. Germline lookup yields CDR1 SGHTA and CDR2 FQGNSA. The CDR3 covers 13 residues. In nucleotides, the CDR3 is TGTGCCAGCAGTCCGTCAGGAATCTATGGCTACACCTTC. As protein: CASSPSGIYGYTF.

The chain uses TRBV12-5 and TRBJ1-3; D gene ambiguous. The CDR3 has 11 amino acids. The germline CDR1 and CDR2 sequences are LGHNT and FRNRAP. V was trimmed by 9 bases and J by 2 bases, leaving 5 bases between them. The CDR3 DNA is TGTGCTAGCTCAACTGGAAACACCATATATTTT. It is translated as CASSTGNTIYF.

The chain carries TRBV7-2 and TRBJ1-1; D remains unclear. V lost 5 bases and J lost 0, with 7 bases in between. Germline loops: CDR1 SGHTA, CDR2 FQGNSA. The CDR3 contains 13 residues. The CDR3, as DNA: TGTGCCAGCAGCCTCCACCTGAACACTGAAGCTTTCTTT. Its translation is CASSLHLNTEAFF.